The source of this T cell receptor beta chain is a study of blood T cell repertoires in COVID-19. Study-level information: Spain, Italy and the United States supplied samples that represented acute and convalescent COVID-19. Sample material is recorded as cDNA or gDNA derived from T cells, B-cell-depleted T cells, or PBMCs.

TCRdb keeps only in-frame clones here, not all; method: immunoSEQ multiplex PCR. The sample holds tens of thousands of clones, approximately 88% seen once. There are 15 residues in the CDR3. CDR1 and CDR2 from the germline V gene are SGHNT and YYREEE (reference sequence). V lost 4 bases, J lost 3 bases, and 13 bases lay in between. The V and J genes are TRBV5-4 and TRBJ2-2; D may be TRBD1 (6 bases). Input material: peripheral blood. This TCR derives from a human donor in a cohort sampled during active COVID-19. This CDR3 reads CASSPTTGHTGELFF. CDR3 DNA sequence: TGTGCCAGCAGCCCCACCACAGGGCACACCGGGGAGCTGTTTTTT. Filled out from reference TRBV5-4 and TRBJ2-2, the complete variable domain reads ETGVTQSPTHLIKTRGQQVTLRCSSQSGHNTVSWYQQALGQGPQFIFQYYREEENGRGNFPPRFSGLQFPNYSSELNVNALELDDSALYLCASSPTTGHTGELFFGEGSRLTVL.